This T cell receptor (beta chain) was sequenced for a study of shared clonotypes between healthy human individuals (dated by TCRdb to 2018 to 2021). With respect to the entire study: Two women and a few men aged 18 to 49 years were included in the cohort. Between about 0.9 and 9 billion PBMCs per donor were obtained by leukapheresis. Per donor, three plates each were used for CD4 naive and CD4 memory, two for CD8 naive, and one for CD8 memory. Different laboratories and diverse techniques were used to prepare libraries and sequence TCR repertoires, to increase sequencing depth and limit assay-specific biases. Blood TCR repertoires of roughly five healthy adults were deeply sequenced to estimate repertoire size and the extent of clonotype sharing between individuals.

This clone has just one count. No antigen is known for it. Base-call qualities are not available, and no considerably larger clone is one nucleotide away. Summary of the overall study and its limitations: Because the study included only a small number of donors, the genetic and exposure-history diversity represented was limited. Incomplete sequencing was indicated by rarefaction of sorted-subset datasets, despite the large sequencing depth. Sharing across a few donors was observed for approximately 5% of naive CD4, over 3% of naive CD8, about 2.3% of memory CD4, and around 0.44% of memory CD8 clonotypes. Based on pairwise subsampling, the degree of clonotype sharing among donors was expected to be affected by sequencing depth. Sampling was restricted to blood, and TCR repertoires in tissue are likely to differ from TCR repertoires in blood. Estimated clonotype richness was generally larger for naive than for memory subsets. Compared with non-shared clonotypes, the clonotypes found in all four sorted-subset donors had higher generation probabilities.

For the CD8 naive samples, CD45RO-negative cells were positively selected for CCR7, yielding a CD45RA+CCR7+ population from which TemRA cells were excluded. The donors were healthy, HIV-negative adults with no recently reported acute infections or vaccinations. Only Caucasian adults living in Nashville, Tennessee, USA were represented among the donors. Blood was obtained by leukapheresis, after which PBMCs were separated by Ficoll-Histopaque density gradient centrifugation and cryopreserved in liquid nitrogen vapor phase. Purity and quantity of every magnetically sorted T cell population were checked by analytical flow cytometry. Each sorted fraction had its genomic DNA isolated and then quantified by UV absorbance on a Nanodrop 2000c. TCR CDR3 regions were amplified from genomic DNA by multiplex PCR using the deep immunoSEQ assay. Extracted genomic DNA from each cell subset was spread evenly across all wells of several immunoSEQ 96-well plates, with each plate serving as a replicate. Each replicate PCR for sorted subsets received 200 ng genomic DNA, equal to roughly 29,000 T cell genomes. The purified libraries were quantified using a Qubit 3.0 fluorometer, sized with a Bioanalyzer 2100, and then quantified again using the KAPA Library Quantification kit. Every immunoSEQ 96-well plate was sequenced on a separate single-read 150-cycle Illumina NextSeq 550 flow cell. Turning to the authors' computational methods: Because the immunoSEQ output included only junctional sequences and no quality scores, the filtering could not be the same as the filtering used for full-length reads. To assign V/J genes and CDR3, sequences were annotated against IMGT germline references using PyIR, a Python wrapper for IgBLAST v1.9. Reads were removed for weak V/J assignments (E-value above 1e-6), missing CDR3, stop codons, out-of-frame junctions, or ambiguous translated residues. V3J clonotypes were defined by identical inferred V gene, J gene, and CDR3 amino acid sequence. Percentage overlap between repertoires was computed as shared unique clonotypes divided by the size of the smaller repertoire. Three approaches were used to assess repertoire richness: RTK rarefaction, the Chao1 estimator, and Recon v2.1 estimates of unobserved clonotypes. Generation probabilities for all TCRbeta clonotypes obtained by the gDNA method from a handful of donors were computed using OLGA. As stored in TCRdb, this immuneACCESS dataset retains in-frame rearrangements with V and J assigned. A fraction of the clones does not appear; measured against another copy, unresolved V genes explain less than half of the discrepancy, and the remainder lacks a known reason. The D gene and trimming were derived from the DNA, and the V and J assignments and clone size from that table. This sample holds 550,000 to 750,000 clones; roughly 94% were observed only once. Of the sample, about 24% is held by the ten largest clones.

The receptor was derived from a young man in good health. The sequenced sample was naive CD8+ T cells sorted from blood. The cell subset or site tag for this specimen amounts to: CD45RA+CCR7+.

The nucleotides read TGTGCCAGCAGCTTAGCGTCTAGCGGGAACTACAATGAGCAGTTCTTC. Translated, it gives CASSLASSGNYNEQFF. The rearrangement joined TRBV13 to TRBJ2-1; TRBD2 matches 9 bases in the middle. CDR1 and CDR2, per the germline V gene (reference sequence), are PRHDT and FYEKMQ. At the junction V is shortened by 1 base and J by 3 bases; bases outside the gene matches: 4. Its CDR3 holds 16 amino acids, cysteine through phenylalanine. Just CDR3 DNA is preserved here, 48 bases in frame from base 1. The full variable domain, with segments outside the CDR3 supplied by the reference TRBV13 and TRBJ2-1 proteins, appears as AAGVIQSPRHLIKEKRETATLKCYPIPRHDTVYWYQQGPGQDPQFLISFYEKMQSDKGSIPDRFSAQQFSDYHSELNMSSLELGDSALYFCASSLASSGNYNEQFFGPGTRLTVL.